This T cell receptor beta chain was captured by sequencing in a study of spatial heterogeneity in lung cancer. Background on the study: There were, on average, more than 9.5 raw-read appearances for each unique TCR and UMI combination.

Regarding time point: sample taken at primary tumor resection. Sample share makes this clonotype large. Its antigen is unknown. V lost 1 base and J lost 5; bases outside the gene matches: 7. CDR3 length equals 16 residues. Whole-study findings and limits: Counts of expanded alpha and beta TCRs within tumors tracked the tumor nonsynonymous mutation count. Ubiquitous and regional nonsynonymous mutations were each tracked by the matching count of ubiquitous or regional expanded TCRs.

TCRdb re-derived calls from the 5' RACE reads in MiXCR, one entry per CDR3 protein. The table records some 490 distinct CDR3 sequences, approximately 14% of them present only once. The TCR was taken from a female donor with early-stage non-small cell lung cancer. Sample: lung tumor tissue, taken at surgery. V and J are TRBV23-1 and TRBJ1-5; the match to TRBD1 covers 8 bases. TRBV23-1 falls under the ORF class, with uncertain function. The CDR3 loop is CASSQFWTGNHQPQHF. The CDR3 coding sequence is TGCGCCAGCAGTCAATTCTGGACAGGGAACCATCAGCCCCAGCATTTT.